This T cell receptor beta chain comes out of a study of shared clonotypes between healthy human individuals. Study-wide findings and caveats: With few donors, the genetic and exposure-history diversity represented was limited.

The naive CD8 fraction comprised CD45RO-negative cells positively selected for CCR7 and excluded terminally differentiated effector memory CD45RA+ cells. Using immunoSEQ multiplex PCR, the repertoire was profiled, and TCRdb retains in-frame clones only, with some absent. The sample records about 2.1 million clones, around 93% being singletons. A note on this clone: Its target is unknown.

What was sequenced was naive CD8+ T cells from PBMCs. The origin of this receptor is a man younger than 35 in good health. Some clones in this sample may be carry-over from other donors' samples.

CDR3: CASSRGYINQPQHF. In DNA, the CDR3 is TGTGCCAGCTCTCGGGGATACATCAATCAGCCCCAGCATTTT. The chain is built from TRBV28 and TRBJ1-5, with D unresolved. The V and J ends lost 8 bases and 3 bases respectively, with 14 bases between them. The CDR3 sequence is 14 residues long. Germline V lookup: CDR1 MDHEN, CDR2 SYDVKM.